Below are 24 T cell receptor beta chains sequenced from a single sample in a study of type 1 regulatory T cells. TCRdb re-analysed the reads in MiXCR, keeping a single row per CDR3 protein. Here the sample spans 25,000 or so distinct CDR3 sequences, less than 50% being singletons. Their antigen targets remain unknown. Sample: cultured T cells, either the whole culture or a sorted T cell fraction (not recorded which). Every receptor here comes from a human donor in good health.

This chain uses TRBV18 with TRBJ2-3; 9 bases map to TRBD2. Trimming cost V 5 bases and J 3 bases; bases outside gene matches: 3. The CDR3 covers 14 residues. Germline CDR1 is KGHSH and CDR2 is LQKENI. Here the CDR3 reads CASSASGATDTQYF. DNA of the CDR3: TGTGCCAGCTCAGCTAGCGGGGCTACAGATACGCAGTATTTT. Drawing the rest from reference TRBV18 and TRBJ2-3, the complete variable domain is NAGVMQNPRHLVRRRGQEARLRCSPMKGHSHVYWYRQLPEEGLKFMVYLQKENIIDESGMPKERFSAEFPKEGPSILRIQQVVRGDSAAYFCASSASGATDTQYFGPGTRLTVL.

About this clonotype itself: This sequence may be a read error, since a much larger clone differs from it by one base. The genes are TRBV12-3 or TRBV12-4 and TRBJ1-1; D ambiguous. This CDR3 has 14 amino acids. V was shortened by 2 bases and J by 6 bases, with 13 bases between the two germline ends. The CDR3 sequence is CASSLMVSVAEAFF. The CDR3 DNA reads as TGTGCCAGCAGTTTAATGGTCAGCGTTGCTGAAGCTTTCTTT.

The table lists this clonotype with many counts. The gene calls are TRBV3-1 and TRBJ1-4; D remains ambiguous. CDR1 is LGHDT, CDR2 YNNKEL, per germline (reference sequence). Between the trimmed V and J ends, which lost 0 bases and 10 bases, there was a span of 12 bases. This CDR3 comprises 14 residues. CDR3 sequence reads: CASSQENGGRKLFF. The CDR3 bases are TGTGCCAGCAGCCAAGAGAACGGAGGGAGAAAACTGTTTTTT.

The J gene is TRBJ1-2, the V gene TRBV11-2, with D perhaps matching TRBD1 (5 bases). Looked up from germline, CDR1 is SGHAT and CDR2 is FQNNGV. This CDR3 comprises 15 residues. V was pared by 5 bases and J by 4 bases, with 17 bases between. The CDR3 here is CASSRAGELGYGYTF. DNA for the CDR3: TGTGCCAGCAGCCGTGCGGGGGAGTTAGGCTATGGCTACACCTTC.

The rearrangement uses TRBV4-1 and TRBJ2-5; TRBD2 matches at 8 bases. Germline values: CDR1 MGHRA, CDR2 YSYEKL. With 5 bases clipped from V and 4 bases from J, the junction kept 12 bases outside the gene matches. The CDR3 has 16 residues. The CDR3 region is CASSDRGAGALETQYF. The CDR3 DNA is TGCGCCAGCAGCGATAGAGGAGCGGGGGCTTTAGAGACCCAGTACTTC.

The chain employs TRBV20-1 and TRBJ2-1, with 11 bases that match TRBD2. CDR3 length equals 14 residues. The germline CDR1 and CDR2 sequences are DFQATT and SNEGSKA (reference sequence). V lost 0 bases, J lost 7 bases, and 2 bases stayed unmatched. The DNA for the CDR3 is TGCAGTGCTAGAGATAGACTAGCGGGAAATGAGCAGTTCTTC. It is translated as CSARDRLAGNEQFF.

This clonotype was seen a handful of times. The rearrangement links TRBV5-1 to TRBJ1-1; no definite D call. CDR1 SGHRS and CDR2 YFSETQ come from the germline V gene. V lost 6 bases to trimming and J lost 0 bases, with 12 bases between them. This CDR3 is 14 amino acids long. The CDR3 DNA follows: TGCGCCAGCAACCCCGGCCGAATGAACACTGAAGCTTTCTTT. This encodes CASNPGRMNTEAFF.

The genes are TRBV7-2 and TRBJ2-6; 7 nucleotides agree with TRBD1. The CDR3 contains 18 residues. J lost 4 bases, V lost 5 bases, and 14 bases had no gene match. Germline loops: CDR1 SGHTA, CDR2 FQGNSA. The CDR3 nucleotides read TGTGCCAGCAGCGGACGGACAGGCGCTTTTACGGGGGCCAACGTCCTGACTTTC. Translating gives CASSGRTGAFTGANVLTF.

The chain couples TRBV9 to TRBJ1-3; 9 bases align to TRBD1. Germline V gene data show CDR1 as SGDLS and CDR2 as YYNGEE. J lost 2 bases, V lost 4 bases, and 13 bases had no gene match. The length of the CDR3 is 18 residues. CDR3 sequence reads: CASSTHPRDREAGNTIYF. The CDR3 DNA reads as TGTGCCAGCAGCACACACCCCCGGGACAGGGAGGCTGGAAACACCATATATTTT. The whole variable domain, filled in from reference TRBV9 and TRBJ1-3, reads DSGVTQTPKHLITATGQRVTLRCSPRSGDLSVYWYQQSLDQGLQFLIQYYNGEERAKGNILERFSAQQFPDLHSELNLSSLELGDSALYFCASSTHPRDREAGNTIYFGEGSWLTVV.

The chain recombines TRBV5-1 with TRBJ2-1; D uncertain. Germline-derived CDR1 and CDR2 are SGHRS and YFSETQ. V shed 0 bases and J shed 8 bases, with 12 bases lying between them. This CDR3 is 14 amino acids long. DNA for the CDR3: TGCGCCAGCAGCTTGGGGGCGGCGACGGATGAGCAGTTCTTC. It yields the protein CASSLGAATDEQFF.

This clonotype is a singleton in its sample. This sequence joins TRBV6-1 and TRBJ2-7; perhaps TRBD1 as D (5 bases). CDR3 length equals 16 residues. Trimming took off 3 bases at V and 6 bases at J, with 21 bases between the two ends. Germline CDR1 MNHNS, CDR2 SASEGT. This CDR3 reads CASSESRAPSPFEQYF. The DNA of the CDR3 is TGTGCCAGCAGTGAGTCCAGGGCCCCCAGCCCCTTCGAGCAGTACTTC.

The gene calls are TRBV5-1 and TRBJ2-2; D gene unclear. Germline lookup yields CDR1 SGHRS and CDR2 YFSETQ. Trimming removed 1 base at V and 5 bases at J, with 6 bases between. The CDR3 has 13 residues. The DNA of the CDR3 is TGCGCCAGCAGCTTGACGTCAACCGGGGAGCTGTTTTTT. Amino acid sequence: CASSLTSTGELFF.

The rearrangement links TRBV5-1 to TRBJ2-5, with TRBD2 identical over 12 bases. The CDR3 has 15 amino acids. Germline-derived CDR1 and CDR2 are SGHRS and YFSETQ. Trimming at V came to 3 bases and at J to 4 bases, leaving 4 bases not matched to a gene. CDR3 region: CASSYLAGGPETQYF. In DNA, the CDR3 is TGCGCCAGCAGCTACCTAGCGGGGGGGCCAGAGACCCAGTACTTC. Combining the CDR3 with reference TRBV5-1 and TRBJ2-5 gives the whole variable domain KAGVTQTPRYLIKTRGQQVTLSCSPISGHRSVSWYQQTPGQGLQFLFEYFSETQRNKGNFPGRFSGRQFSNSRSEMNVSTLELGDSALYLCASSYLAGGPETQYFGPGTRLLVL.

Comments on this clonotype: A much larger clone sits a single nucleotide away, making a read error possible. This chain links TRBV7-9 with TRBJ2-1, with 9 bases fitting TRBD2. CDR1 is SEHNR, CDR2 FQNEAQ, per germline (reference sequence). The V gene end was trimmed by 1 base and the J gene end by 0 bases; junction bases not matched to a gene: 10. The CDR3 has 19 amino acids. The CDR3 bases are TGTGCCAGCAGCTTAGAGGGCGGGGGGGCGCCGAGCTCCTACAATGAGCAGTTCTTC. This gives the protein CASSLEGGGAPSSYNEQFF.

The chain recombines TRBV6-2 or TRBV6-3 with TRBJ2-3; 7 bases line up with TRBD2. Trimming at V came to 6 bases and at J to 5 bases, leaving 11 bases not matched to a gene. The germline V gene encodes CDR1 MNHEY and CDR2 SVGEGT. The CDR3 is made up of 15 amino acids. The chain's CDR3 is CASRGGAGSKDTQYF. The CDR3 region has the DNA TGTGCCAGCAGAGGAGGAGCGGGGAGTAAAGATACGCAGTATTTT.

By share of the sample, this clonotype is medium-sized. The rearrangement uses TRBV20-1 and TRBJ1-1; 7 bases are a match to TRBD1. J lost 5 bases, V lost 7 bases, and 7 bases had no gene match. The length of the CDR3 is 12 residues. The germline gives CDR1 DFQATT, CDR2 SNEGSKA (reference sequence). CDR3 in DNA: TGCAGTGGGAAAAGGGGGCGGACTGAAGCTTTCTTT. Translated: CSGKRGRTEAFF.

This rearrangement joins TRBV5-1 to TRBJ1-1, with D possibly being TRBD1 (5 bases). This CDR3 region has 14 residues. V lost 4 bases and J lost 8, with 18 bases in between. Per germline, CDR1 SGHRS and CDR2 YFSETQ. CDR3 amino acids: CASSMGYVAGEAFF. CDR3 bases: TGCGCCAGCAGCATGGGATACGTGGCAGGGGAAGCTTTCTTT.

This chain uses TRBV7-2 with TRBJ1-1; maybe TRBD1 (6 bases). This CDR3 is 15 amino acids long. Deletions cut 5 bases from V and 0 bases from J, with 13 bases between. CDR1 SGHTA and CDR2 FQGNSA come from the germline V gene. CDR3 protein: CASSPTTGLNTEAFF. In nucleotides, the CDR3 is TGTGCCAGCAGCCCTACTACAGGGCTGAACACTGAAGCTTTCTTT.

This clonotype is judged medium-sized. The J gene is TRBJ1-2, the V gene TRBV27, with TRBD1 identical over 10 bases. Trimming took 6 bases from V and 9 from J; bases not matched to a gene: 10. Germline CDR1 is MNHEY and CDR2 is SMNVEV (reference sequence). This CDR3 spans 14 amino acids. The CDR3 region is CASSPRQGAKSYTF. In nucleotides, the CDR3 is TGTGCCAGCAGCCCACGACAGGGGGCTAAAAGCTACACCTTC.

For this clonotype: Just one base apart from a much larger clone, this may be a read error. The chain uses TRBV20-1 and TRBJ1-2; D not resolved. Deletions cut 4 bases from V and 0 bases from J, with 12 bases between. This CDR3 contains 14 residues. CDR1 and CDR2 from the germline V gene are DFQATT and SNEGSKA (reference sequence). CDR3 region: CSANGGSANYGYTF. The DNA of the CDR3 is TGCAGTGCTAATGGCGGTTCAGCTAACTATGGCTACACCTTC.

This clonotype was detected ten times or more. The chain is built from TRBV18 and TRBJ1-5; D is undetermined. CDR1 KGHSH and CDR2 LQKENI come from the germline V gene. Trimming pared 5 bases from V and 4 bases from J, leaving 15 bases between. The CDR3 loop spans 15 amino acids. CDR3 in amino acids: CASSSGPGRNQPQHF. CDR3 in DNA: TGTGCCAGCTCATCCGGCCCCGGAAGGAATCAGCCCCAGCATTTT. The variable domain in full, with the rest retrieved from reference TRBV18 and TRBJ1-5, is NAGVMQNPRHLVRRRGQEARLRCSPMKGHSHVYWYRQLPEEGLKFMVYLQKENIIDESGMPKERFSAEFPKEGPSILRIQQVVRGDSAAYFCASSSGPGRNQPQHFGDGTRLSIL.

V is TRBV7-9 and J is TRBJ2-7, with TRBD1 identical over 7 bases. Germline V gene lookup returns CDR1 SEHNR and CDR2 FQNEAQ (reference sequence). V dropped 5 bases and J dropped 5; count of bases not matched to a gene: 12. This CDR3 region has 15 residues. The CDR3 nucleotides are TGTGCCAGCAGCGCCCGACAGGGCGGAATCCACGAGCAGTACTTC. Amino acid sequence: CASSARQGGIHEQYF.

This clonotype was observed a few times. The gene calls are TRBV2 and TRBJ2-3, with 11 bases lining up with TRBD2. The germline gives CDR1 SNHLY, CDR2 FYNNEI. V was pared by 9 bases and J by 0 bases, with 2 bases of the junction left unmatched. The CDR3 is 14 residues long. The CDR3 DNA reads TGTGCCAGTGGGACTAGCGGAAGCACAGATACGCAGTATTTT. This gives the protein CASGTSGSTDTQYF.

The rearrangement uses TRBV29-1 and TRBJ2-7, with D perhaps TRBD1 (5 bases). Germline V gene lookup returns CDR1 SQVTM and CDR2 ANQGSEA. The CDR3 covers 15 residues. V shed 7 bases and J shed 2 bases, with 21 bases lying between them. CDR3 sequence (DNA): TGCAGCGGCGTCTATCAGGGAAAAATCCCCTACGAGCAGTACTTC. Its protein product is CSGVYQGKIPYEQYF.